Given below is one T cell receptor beta chain in context. The antigen is undetermined. This sample was taken from a study of CD8 T cells in ankylosing spondylitis. Study outcomes and limitations: Within ankylosing spondylitis blood, a TCR beta motif made up of roughly eight highly homologous variants appeared to be characteristic.

Each CDR3 protein gets one entry after TCRdb re-called the 5' RACE reads with MiXCR. The sample includes about 420,000 distinct CDR3 sequences, 20% to 25% of them seen just once. The CDR3 length is 14 residues. The V end was cut by 2 bases, the J end by 2 bases, with 4 bases between. This rearrangement joins TRBV12-3 or TRBV12-4 to TRBJ1-6, with D unresolved. The sequencing sample was made of blood, either unsorted or a sorted T cell fraction (not recorded which). This receptor was obtained from a male donor with ankylosing spondylitis. CDR3 sequence reads: CASSLRTYNSPLHF. The CDR3 DNA reads TGTGCCAGCAGTTTACGGACCTATAATTCACCCCTCCACTTT.